This entry lists 17 T cell receptor beta chains sequenced from one sample in a study of monozygotic twins with inflammatory bowel disease. TCRdb derives one entry per CDR3 protein from the 5' RACE reads, leaving out DNA. This sample's clone table lists 210,000 or so distinct CDR3 sequences. The sequenced sample consisted of blood. Source of these receptors: a human donor with ulcerative colitis or Crohn's disease, or a healthy co-twin of an affected twin (not recorded which).

The CDR3 spells CSVELAPSTDTQYF. J is TRBJ2-3 and V is TRBV29-1; TCRdb names TRBD2, which stays unverified in the absence of DNA. This CDR3 contains 14 residues. From germline, CDR1 is SQVTM and CDR2 ANQGSEA.

The chain couples TRBV3-1 to TRBJ1-5; with no DNA, the TCRdb D assignment of TRBD1 cannot be verified. Germline lookup yields CDR1 LGHDT and CDR2 YNNKEL (reference sequence). This CDR3 has 13 residues. The chain's CDR3 is CASSPAGRQPQHF.

The V and J genes are TRBV7-2 and TRBJ2-2. The germline CDR1 and CDR2 sequences are SGHTA and FQGNSA. The CDR3 totals 12 residues. The CDR3 is CASSLEAGELFF. The full variable domain, rest sourced from reference TRBV7-2 and TRBJ2-2, is GAGVSQSPSNKVTEKGKDVELRCDPISGHTALYWYRQSLGQGLEFLIYFQGNSAPDKSGLPSDRFSAERTGGSVSTLTIQRTQQEDSAVYLCASSLEAGELFFGEGSRLTVL.

The chain is built from TRBV5-1 and TRBJ1-4. Germline CDR1 is SGHRS and CDR2 is YFSETQ. The CDR3 consists of 15 residues. CDR3 residues: CASSLERPTNEKLFF.

The chain links TRBV5-6 to TRBJ2-3; no DNA is available, so the TRBD2 call from TCRdb remains unchecked. The CDR3 is 16 residues long. CDR1 SGHDT and CDR2 YYEEEE come from the germline V gene. The CDR3 is CASSLAPSGRKDTQYF.

This sequence joins TRBV29-1 and TRBJ2-5; the TCRdb call, TRBD2, lacks DNA for checking. The CDR3 loop spans 13 amino acids. The germline CDR1 and CDR2 sequences are SQVTM and ANQGSEA. The CDR3 here is CSVHPAGGQTQYF.

The CDR3 reads CASRGSPAETQYF. The rearrangement uses TRBV7-9 and TRBJ2-5; TCRdb reports TRBD1, a call that lacks DNA to check it against. The CDR3 contains 13 residues. CDR1 and CDR2 from the germline V gene are SEHNR and FQNEAQ (reference sequence).

V is TRBV3-1 and J is TRBJ1-2. The length of the CDR3 is 14 residues. The germline V gene encodes CDR1 LGHDT and CDR2 YNNKEL (reference sequence). CDR3 in amino acids: CASSQESSNYGYTF.

V and J are TRBV10-3 and TRBJ1-2. In germline, CDR1 is ENHRY, CDR2 SYGVKD. The CDR3 runs to 17 residues. CDR3 in amino acids: CAISESLSSDYNYGYTF.

The CDR3 loop reads CASSSYPNRTEAFF. This rearrangement joins TRBV12-3 or TRBV12-4 to TRBJ1-1; TCRdb indicates TRBD1, and absent DNA this call remains unverified. The CDR3 length is 14 residues.

The CDR3 is CASSSPWDRAWDEQYF. This rearrangement joins TRBV7-9 to TRBJ2-7; TCRdb outputs TRBD1, but without DNA this stays unchecked. This CDR3 spans 16 amino acids. The germline CDR1 and CDR2 sequences are SEHNR and FQNEAQ (reference sequence).

The chain has TRBV28 and TRBJ1-1. This CDR3 has 12 residues. Per germline, CDR1 MDHEN and CDR2 SYDVKM. CDR3: CASSLAPHEAFF.

The rearrangement joins TRBV20-1 to TRBJ2-1; absent DNA, TCRdb's TRBD2 call cannot be checked. The CDR3 runs 12 residues. Germline CDR1 is DFQATT and CDR2 is SNEGSKA (reference sequence). CDR3 in amino acids: CSASGPDNEQFF.

The chain recombines TRBV5-5 with TRBJ2-3; TCRdb indicates TRBD1, and absent DNA this call remains unverified. CDR3 size: 15 residues. Per germline, CDR1 SGHKS and CDR2 YYEKEE (reference sequence). CDR3 loop: CASSLAGGHTDTQYF.

The V call is TRBV7-9, the J call TRBJ2-5; there is no DNA to check the TCRdb D call of TRBD1. The CDR3 is 14 amino acids. CDR1 and CDR2 (germline): SEHNR, FQNEAQ (reference sequence). The CDR3: CASSARDRVETQYF.

The chain recombines TRBV5-4 with TRBJ2-1. Germline V CDR1 and CDR2: SGHNT, YYREEE (reference sequence). The CDR3 extends over 13 amino acids. This CDR3 is CASSFWFDNEQFF.

V usage is TRBV27 and J usage is TRBJ2-3; TCRdb names TRBD1, which stays unverified in the absence of DNA. CDR1 MNHEY and CDR2 SMNVEV come from the germline V gene (reference sequence). CDR3 length: 16 residues. The CDR3 loop is CASSSGLTGYADTQYF.